This TCR beta chain was obtained from a study of vaccination effects on CD4 cells after COVID-19. Study background: In the ViraFEST assay, antigen-specific CD4+ clonotypes were identified by expansion after peptide-pool stimulation. Late post-vaccine samples came at days +241, +227 and +161 respectively. Study-level results: Late in the post-vaccination period, infection-induced and vaccine-induced clones underwent marked clonal contraction.

Regarding this clone: As yet, its antigen is unknown.

Repertoires were generated with immunoSEQ multiplex PCR, while TCRdb's copy carries only in-frame clones and drops some. The table shows roughly 30,000 clones, with around 80% occurring only once. With approximately 10 days of culture completed, CD4+ T cells were isolated. It was between March and December 2020 that the person had a SARS-CoV-2 infection confirmed by PCR. Each participant was administered two doses of either the BNT162b2 or the mRNA-1273 vaccine. On day 3 and again on day 7, half the medium was replaced with IL-2 medium. Trimming removed 1 base from V and 4 bases from J; junction bases left unmatched: 3. The CDR3 has 15 amino acids. Germline CDR1 reads SGHNT; CDR2 reads YENEEA.

The receptor was derived from a human donor who had a prior SARS-CoV-2 infection. Sequences were derived from CD4+ T cells from PBMCs cultured without peptide, sampled after COVID-19 vaccination. V usage is TRBV11-3 and J usage is TRBJ2-3, with 9 bases fitting TRBD2. CDR3 DNA: TGTGCCAGCAGCTTAGGACTAGCGGACGCAGATACGCAGTATTTT. Translating gives CASSLGLADADTQYF.